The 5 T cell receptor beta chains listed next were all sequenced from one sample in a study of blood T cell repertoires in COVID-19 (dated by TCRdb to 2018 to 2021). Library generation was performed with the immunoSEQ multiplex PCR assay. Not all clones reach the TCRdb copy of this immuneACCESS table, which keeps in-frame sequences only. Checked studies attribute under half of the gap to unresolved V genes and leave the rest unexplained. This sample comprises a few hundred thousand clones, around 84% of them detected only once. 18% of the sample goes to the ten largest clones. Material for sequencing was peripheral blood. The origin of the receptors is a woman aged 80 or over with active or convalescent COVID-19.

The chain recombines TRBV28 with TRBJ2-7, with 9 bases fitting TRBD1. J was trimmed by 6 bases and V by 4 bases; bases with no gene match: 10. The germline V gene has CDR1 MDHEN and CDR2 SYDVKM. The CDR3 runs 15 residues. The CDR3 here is CASSSPGTGQGEQYF. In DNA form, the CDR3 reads TGTGCCAGCAGTTCGCCCGGGACAGGGCAAGGCGAGCAGTACTTC. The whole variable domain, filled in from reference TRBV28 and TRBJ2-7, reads DVKVTQSSRYLVKRTGEKVFLECVQDMDHENMFWYRQDPGLGLRLIYFSYDVKMKEKGDIPEGYSVSREKKERFSLILESASTNQTSMYLCASSSPGTGQGEQYFGPGTRLTVT.

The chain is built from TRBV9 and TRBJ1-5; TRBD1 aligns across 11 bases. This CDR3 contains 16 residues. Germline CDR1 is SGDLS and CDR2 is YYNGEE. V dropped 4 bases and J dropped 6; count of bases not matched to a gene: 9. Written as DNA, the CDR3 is TGTGCCAGCAGCCCTGGGACAGGGGGTTTCCGTCAGCCCCAGCATTTT. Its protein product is CASSPGTGGFRQPQHF.

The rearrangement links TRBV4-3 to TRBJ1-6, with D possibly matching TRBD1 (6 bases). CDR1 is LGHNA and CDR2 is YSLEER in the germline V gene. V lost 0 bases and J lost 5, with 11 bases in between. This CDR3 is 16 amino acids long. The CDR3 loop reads CASSQDRGVNNSPLHF. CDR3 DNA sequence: TGCGCCAGCAGCCAAGACAGGGGCGTAAATAATTCACCCCTCCACTTT.

The CDR3 reads CASSLSRDSPLHF. CDR3 sequence (DNA): TGTGCCAGCAGCTTAAGTCGGGATTCACCCCTCCACTTT. The chain combines TRBV11-3 with TRBJ1-6; D uncertain. Trimming took off 2 bases at V and 8 bases at J, with 7 bases between the two ends. The germline V gene encodes CDR1 SGHNT and CDR2 YENEEA. CDR3 length: 13 residues.

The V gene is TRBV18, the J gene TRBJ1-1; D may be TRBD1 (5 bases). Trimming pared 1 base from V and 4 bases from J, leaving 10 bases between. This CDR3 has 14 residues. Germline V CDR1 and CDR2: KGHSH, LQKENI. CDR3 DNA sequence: TGTGCCAGCTCACCACAGGGGCAGGGCACTGAAGCTTTCTTT. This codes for CASSPQGQGTEAFF.